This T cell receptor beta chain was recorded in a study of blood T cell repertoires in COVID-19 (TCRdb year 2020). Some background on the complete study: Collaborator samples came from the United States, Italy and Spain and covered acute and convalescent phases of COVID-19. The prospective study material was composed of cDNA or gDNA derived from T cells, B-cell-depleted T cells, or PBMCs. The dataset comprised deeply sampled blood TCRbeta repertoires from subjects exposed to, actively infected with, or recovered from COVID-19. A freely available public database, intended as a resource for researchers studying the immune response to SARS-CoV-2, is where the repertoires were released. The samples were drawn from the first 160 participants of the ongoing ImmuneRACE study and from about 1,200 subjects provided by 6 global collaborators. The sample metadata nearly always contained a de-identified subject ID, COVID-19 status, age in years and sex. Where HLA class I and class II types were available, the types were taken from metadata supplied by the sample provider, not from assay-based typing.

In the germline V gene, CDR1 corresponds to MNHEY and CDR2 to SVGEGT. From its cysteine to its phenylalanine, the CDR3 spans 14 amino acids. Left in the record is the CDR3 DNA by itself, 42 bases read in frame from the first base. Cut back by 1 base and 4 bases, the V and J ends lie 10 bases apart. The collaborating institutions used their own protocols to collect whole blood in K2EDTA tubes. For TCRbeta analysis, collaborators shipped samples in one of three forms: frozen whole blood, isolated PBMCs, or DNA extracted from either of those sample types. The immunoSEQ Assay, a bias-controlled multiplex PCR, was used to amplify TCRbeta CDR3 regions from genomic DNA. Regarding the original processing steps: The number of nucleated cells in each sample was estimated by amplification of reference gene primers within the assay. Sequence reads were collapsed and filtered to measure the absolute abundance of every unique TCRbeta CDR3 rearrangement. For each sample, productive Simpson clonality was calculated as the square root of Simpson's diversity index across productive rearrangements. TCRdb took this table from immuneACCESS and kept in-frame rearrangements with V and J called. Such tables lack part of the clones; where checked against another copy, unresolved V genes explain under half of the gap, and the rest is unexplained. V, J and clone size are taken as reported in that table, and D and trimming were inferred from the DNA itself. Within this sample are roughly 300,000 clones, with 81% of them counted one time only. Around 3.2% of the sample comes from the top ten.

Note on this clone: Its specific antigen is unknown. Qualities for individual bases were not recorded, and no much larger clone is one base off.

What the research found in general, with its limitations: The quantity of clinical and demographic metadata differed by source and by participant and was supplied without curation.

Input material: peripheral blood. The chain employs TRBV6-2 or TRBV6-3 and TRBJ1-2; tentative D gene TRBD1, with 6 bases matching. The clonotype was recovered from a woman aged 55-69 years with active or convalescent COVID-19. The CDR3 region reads CASSYYRGAYGYTF. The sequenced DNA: TGTGCCAGCAGTTACTATCGGGGGGCCTATGGCTACACCTTC.